The source of this T cell receptor beta chain is a study of T cells in Graves' hyperthyroidism and ophthalmopathy. The PBMCs were sourced from fresh peripheral blood (about 9.6 ml). This clonotype has at least ten counts. The CDR3 regions of TCR beta were amplified from RNA transcripts. The HTBI primer set drove a first-round RT-PCR of the TCR CDR3. TCRdb passed the multiplex PCR reads through MiXCR, listing each CDR3 protein once. The sample yields around 300,000 distinct CDR3 sequences, roughly 15% seen once. There are 14 residues in the CDR3. After removal of 9 bases from V and 7 bases from J, the junction contained 11 bases not matched to a gene. Germline V gene lookup returns CDR1 SNHLY and CDR2 FYNNEI.

The TCR comes from a woman between 40 and 55 years old with Graves' hyperthyroidism. The sequenced sample consisted of blood. The chain employs TRBV2 and TRBJ2-2; 7 positions match TRBD2. DNA of the CDR3: TGTGCCAGTTGGGGGTGGCTAGCGGACGGGGAGCTGTTTTTT. Amino acid sequence: CASWGWLADGELFF.